The clone carrying this T cell receptor beta chain was recorded only once. This sample was taken from a study of shared clonotypes between healthy human individuals. Sequencing used immunoSEQ multiplex PCR; TCRdb keeps in-frame clones, though not all of them. This table holds about 2 million clones, roughly 94% found once. Sequencing was performed on naive CD4+ T cells sorted from blood. Specified subset: CD45RA+ positively selected. This receptor was taken from a man aged 18 to 30 in good health.

CDR3 DNA sequence: TGTGCCAGCACCGCAGGGCGAGGTGGAAACACCATATATTTT. Translated, it gives CASTAGRGGNTIYF. The chain has TRBV9 and TRBJ1-3; a weak D match, TRBD1 (5 bases). V lost 6 bases, J lost 3 bases, and 13 bases lay in between. The length of the CDR3 is 14 residues. The germline V gene encodes CDR1 SGDLS and CDR2 YYNGEE.